A selection of T cell receptor beta chains follows, all from one sample in a study of blood T cell repertoires in COVID-19. The repertoire was sequenced with immunoSEQ multiplex PCR; TCRdb's copy has only in-frame clones and lacks some. Counted here are roughly 280,000 clones, about nine tenths occurring once; the ten biggest clones make up 2% to 2.5%. The source material was peripheral blood. These receptors all stem from a man between 45 and 60 years old with acute or convalescent COVID-19. Each CDR3 is given with its conserved first and last residue. The order of the fields is V gene, J gene, CDR3 protein.

V gene: TRBV6-6
J gene: TRBJ1-2
CDR3 protein: CASSYIARYGYTF

V gene: TRBV7-2
J gene: TRBJ2-7
CDR3 protein: CASSLAGLSSYEQYF

V gene: TRBV5-1
J gene: TRBJ2-5
CDR3 protein: CASSLGASGGSQETQYF

V gene: TRBV5-8
J gene: TRBJ2-5
CDR3 protein: CASSPRYREETQYF

V gene: TRBV4-2
J gene: TRBJ1-1
CDR3 protein: CASSQDEAGENTEAFF

V gene: TRBV7-9
J gene: TRBJ1-4
CDR3 protein: CASSLARAGPNEKLFF

V gene: TRBV18
J gene: TRBJ1-2
CDR3 protein: CASSPPNTRNYGYTF

V gene: TRBV7-9
J gene: TRBJ2-7
CDR3 protein: CASSSDTSRTYEQYF

V gene: TRBV3-1/TRBV3-2
J gene: TRBJ2-1
CDR3 protein: CASSLQGSHNEQFF

V gene: TRBV9
J gene: TRBJ1-1
CDR3 protein: CASSVGATGRTEAFF

V gene: TRBV6-5
J gene: TRBJ2-1
CDR3 protein: CASSPTSGALNEQFF

V gene: TRBV9
J gene: TRBJ2-7
CDR3 protein: CASSVGQGAIYEQYF

V gene: TRBV21-1
J gene: TRBJ2-1
CDR3 protein: CASSKTQGGGPYNEQFF

V gene: TRBV7-9
J gene: TRBJ1-1
CDR3 protein: CASSRQGRTEAFF

V gene: TRBV6-5
J gene: TRBJ2-7
CDR3 protein: CASSTGGRYEQYF

V gene: TRBV9
J gene: TRBJ2-3
CDR3 protein: CASSPRTSGGVVTQYF

V gene: TRBV6-5
J gene: TRBJ1-1
CDR3 protein: CASSYASRVWATEAFF

V gene: TRBV5-1
J gene: TRBJ2-6
CDR3 protein: CASSLQPGQARSGANVLTF

V gene: TRBV29-1
J gene: TRBJ1-1
CDR3 protein: CSVNLMNTEAFF

V gene: TRBV7-9
J gene: TRBJ2-1
CDR3 protein: CASSLEGASAQFF

V gene: TRBV5-4
J gene: TRBJ1-6
CDR3 protein: CASSPDSNSPLHF

V gene: TRBV6-5
J gene: TRBJ1-1
CDR3 protein: CASDSGQGRTEAFF

V gene: TRBV24-1
J gene: TRBJ2-3
CDR3 protein: CATAGSPSTDTQYF

V gene: TRBV2
J gene: TRBJ1-2
CDR3 protein: CASSERGGLDYGYTF

V gene: TRBV7-3
J gene: TRBJ1-2
CDR3 protein: CASSARGTEEGYTF

V gene: TRBV6-1
J gene: TRBJ1-5
CDR3 protein: CASSEARSGLGFPQHF

V gene: TRBV27
J gene: TRBJ2-1
CDR3 protein: CASAWESGPYNEQFF

V gene: TRBV18
J gene: TRBJ2-2
CDR3 protein: CASSPGLASTGELFF

V gene: TRBV5-6
J gene: TRBJ2-7
CDR3 protein: CASSLRGAHYEQYF

V gene: TRBV6-5
J gene: TRBJ1-2
CDR3 protein: CASSSLTGTNGYTF

V gene: TRBV30
J gene: TRBJ1-1
CDR3 protein: CAWKNRVHTEAFF

V gene: TRBV19
J gene: TRBJ1-2
CDR3 protein: CASSIGPGQGYGYTF

V gene: TRBV7-9
J gene: TRBJ1-2
CDR3 protein: CASSRGEGSYGYTF

V gene: TRBV18
J gene: TRBJ1-5
CDR3 protein: CASSPAGQGAEGQPQHF

V gene: TRBV5-1
J gene: TRBJ2-7
CDR3 protein: CASTKDRGTYEQYF

V gene: TRBV5-1
J gene: TRBJ2-5
CDR3 protein: CASRLGLVQETQYF

V gene: TRBV7-9
J gene: TRBJ2-1
CDR3 protein: CASSPLSVGEQFF

V gene: TRBV5-8
J gene: TRBJ2-3
CDR3 protein: CASSLAGAGDTQYF

V gene: TRBV6-5
J gene: TRBJ1-5
CDR3 protein: CASSYSSRSNQPQHF

V gene: TRBV19
J gene: TRBJ1-4
CDR3 protein: CASSVRDSNEKLFF

V gene: TRBV2
J gene: TRBJ1-2
CDR3 protein: CASRPRGGLQGGYTF

V gene: TRBV10-1
J gene: TRBJ2-1
CDR3 protein: CASSGLAGGYNEQFF

V gene: TRBV10-2
J gene: TRBJ1-6
CDR3 protein: CASSPDPGTGGSPLHF

V gene: TRBV10-1
J gene: TRBJ2-7
CDR3 protein: CASSEGDSYEQYF

V gene: TRBV6-5
J gene: TRBJ1-2
CDR3 protein: CATNSGGYGGYTF

V gene: TRBV11-1
J gene: TRBJ2-5
CDR3 protein: CASSLTGTQETQYF

V gene: TRBV3-1/TRBV3-2
J gene: TRBJ1-6
CDR3 protein: CASSQNREGPLHF

V gene: TRBV3-1/TRBV3-2
J gene: TRBJ1-2
CDR3 protein: CASSARDRKHYGYTF

V gene: TRBV5-1
J gene: TRBJ1-2
CDR3 protein: CASSHGQGGGYTF

V gene: TRBV4-1
J gene: TRBJ2-7
CDR3 protein: CASSHPGQGTYEQYF

V gene: TRBV5-6
J gene: TRBJ1-5
CDR3 protein: CASSLQQQGNQPQHF

V gene: TRBV19
J gene: TRBJ2-1
CDR3 protein: CASSIRPLGGTYNEQFF

V gene: TRBV27
J gene: TRBJ1-2
CDR3 protein: CASSLSALGHPKGPGYTF

V gene: TRBV15
J gene: TRBJ2-1
CDR3 protein: CATSRDPGGSWNEQFF